The 25 T cell receptor beta chains reported below all come from one sample, sequenced in a study of regulatory T cells in long-lasting Graves disease. Time point given: newly diagnosed GD, antithyroid drugs for less than 3 months. The TCR library used RNA extracted from PBMCs. The TCR beta library used iRepertoire HTBI primers with Arm-PCR amplification of CDR3. TCRdb independently ran MiXCR on the multiplex PCR reads; one entry per CDR3 protein. The top ten hold approximately 15% of the sample, which has about 460,000 distinct CDR3 sequences, 14% seen once. The same specimen was also included in a second study, on T cells in Graves' hyperthyroidism and ophthalmopathy.

The sequencing used peripheral blood mononuclear cells (PBMCs), collected at new diagnosis, from a patient treated with antithyroid drugs. The receptors were gathered from a woman aged 50 to 60 with Graves disease.

This clonotype was found many times. The chain employs TRBV11-2 and TRBJ2-5; 9 bases align to TRBD2. V gave up 1 base and J gave up 4 bases; unmatched junction bases: 4. Germline CDR1 is SGHAT and CDR2 is FQNNGV. This CDR3 has 15 amino acids. As DNA, the CDR3 is TGTGCCAGCAGCTTAGGACTAGCGGAGAGAGAGACCCAGTACTTC. Protein product: CASSLGLAERETQYF.

This clonotype was counted many times. The chain employs TRBV2 and TRBJ2-2, with 8 bases matching TRBD1. Germline lookup yields CDR1 SNHLY and CDR2 FYNNEI. The CDR3 is 14 residues long. V lost 9 bases, J lost 0 bases, and 3 bases stayed unmatched. CDR3 sequence: CASRTGTNTGELFF. The CDR3 coding sequence is TGTGCCAGTCGGACAGGGACGAACACCGGGGAGCTGTTTTTT.

This clonotype has at least ten counts. The rearrangement joins TRBV28 to TRBJ1-2; 7 bases are a match to TRBD1. The CDR3 is made up of 12 amino acids. CDR1 and CDR2 from the germline V gene are MDHEN and SYDVKM. The trim removed 6 bases at V and 6 bases at J, leaving 4 bases unmatched. CDR3 DNA: TGTGCCAGCAGGGGGACAGTGGATGGCTACACCTTC. Translated, it gives CASRGTVDGYTF.

The rearrangement joins TRBV20-1 to TRBJ2-4; TRBD1 is a possible D gene (5 bases). Trimming took off 0 bases at V and 9 bases at J, with 18 bases between the two ends. This CDR3 region has 15 residues. Looked up from germline, CDR1 is DFQATT and CDR2 is SNEGSKA (reference sequence). The CDR3 here is CSARDRIGARLIQYF. The CDR3, as DNA: TGCAGTGCTAGAGATCGTATAGGGGCTAGGCTCATTCAGTACTTC.

This clonotype appeared many times. The chain links TRBV12-3 or TRBV12-4 to TRBJ2-1; D perhaps matches TRBD2 (6 bases). This CDR3 has 14 residues. Between the trimmed V and J ends, which lost 6 bases and 5 bases, there was a span of 14 bases. The CDR3, as DNA: TGTGCCAGCAGCCCCGTAGCGGCTGACAATGAGCAGTTCTTC. This encodes CASSPVAADNEQFF.

The gene calls are TRBV5-1 and TRBJ1-4; a possible D gene is TRBD1 (6 bases). The V and J ends lost 7 bases and 8 bases respectively, with 15 bases between them. The CDR3 has 13 amino acids. The germline CDR1 and CDR2 sequences are SGHRS and YFSETQ. The CDR3 DNA reads as TGCGCCAGCGGCCAGGGGATTGAAGAAAAACTGTTTTTT. It is translated as CASGQGIEEKLFF.

This clonotype was counted a few times. The chain joins TRBV5-1 to TRBJ2-1, with D unresolved. The CDR3 covers 15 residues. V was clipped by 0 bases and J by 5 bases, with 12 bases between them. CDR1 SGHRS and CDR2 YFSETQ come from the germline V gene. CDR3 DNA: TGCGCCAGCAGCTTGGCCCCGCTACGGGACAATGAGCAGTTCTTC. Translation gives CASSLAPLRDNEQFF.

This clonotype was found many times. This sequence joins TRBV9 and TRBJ1-1; no firm D call. Trimming took 0 bases from V and 0 from J, leaving 9 bases between them. Germline CDR1 is SGDLS and CDR2 is YYNGEE. The CDR3 consists of 15 residues. The CDR3 is CASSVGLSLNTEAFF. The CDR3 nucleotides read TGTGCCAGCAGCGTAGGTCTATCCCTGAACACTGAAGCTTTCTTT. Together with reference TRBV9 and TRBJ1-1, the CDR3 gives the full variable domain: DSGVTQTPKHLITATGQRVTLRCSPRSGDLSVYWYQQSLDQGLQFLIQYYNGEERAKGNILERFSAQQFPDLHSELNLSSLELGDSALYFCASSVGLSLNTEAFFGQGTRLTVV.

Only one count was recorded for this clonotype. Given a much more abundant clone one base away, this may be a read error. This chain joins TRBV3-1 and TRBJ2-5, with TRBD2 identical over 11 bases. CDR1 LGHDT and CDR2 YNNKEL come from the germline V gene (reference sequence). The CDR3 is 12 residues long. The CDR3 DNA reads as TGTGCCAGCAGCCAAGGTCGACTAGCGGGACTCTTC. It is translated as CASSQGRLAGLF.

This clonotype was counted a single time. A read error may be the cause here, since a much bigger clone is one base away. V usage is TRBV11-2 and J usage is TRBJ2-3; no firm D call. The germline CDR1 and CDR2 sequences are SGHAT and FQNNGV. The CDR3 spans 15 residues. CDR3 in amino acids: CASSLAPSFTDTRYF. The CDR3 coding sequence is TGTGCCAGCAGCTTAGCCCCCTCATTCACAGATACGCGGTATTTT.

At least ten counts were recorded for this clonotype. The gene calls are TRBV7-8 and TRBJ2-3; D call uncertain. The germline V gene encodes CDR1 SGHVS and CDR2 FQNEAQ. The V gene lost 1 base and the J gene lost 8 bases, with 10 bases spanning the gap. The CDR3 consists of 13 residues. The CDR3 DNA sequence: TGTGCCAGCAGCTTAGAGAAAACGGGTACGCAGTATTTT. Translating it yields CASSLEKTGTQYF.

The table lists this clonotype with a few counts. The V gene is TRBV3-1, the J gene TRBJ2-1, with D tentatively TRBD1 or TRBD2 (5 bases each). With 8 bases removed from V and 2 bases from J, the gap between germline ends came to 13 bases. Germline assignment: CDR1 LGHDT and CDR2 YNNKEL (reference sequence). The CDR3 sequence is 14 residues long. The CDR3 reads CASGRDHTYNEQFF. In nucleotides, the CDR3 is TGTGCCAGCGGCAGGGACCATACCTACAATGAGCAGTTCTTC.

This clonotype showed up many times. The V and J genes are TRBV12-3 or TRBV12-4 and TRBJ1-5; 10 bases align to TRBD1. V shed 7 bases and J 6 bases; nucleotides not matched to a gene: 6. This CDR3 contains 14 residues. CDR3 residues: CASKPTGGGQPQHF. CDR3 DNA sequence: TGTGCCAGCAAACCGACAGGGGGCGGTCAGCCCCAGCATTTT.

This clonotype was recorded many times. Compared with germline, one end of the junction differs, possibly owing to a read error. The gene calls are TRBV5-1 and TRBJ2-2; possibly TRBD1 for D (5 bases). The CDR3 length is 13 residues. Germline V gene sequence: CDR1 SGHRS, CDR2 YFSETQ. The DNA of the CDR3 is TGTGCCAGCAGTTTAGGGGACACCGGGGAGCTGTTTTTT. It encodes CASSLGDTGELFF.

This clonotype has at least ten counts. The V and J genes are TRBV6-2 or TRBV6-3 and TRBJ2-4, with TRBD2 identical over 10 bases. The germline V gene has CDR1 MNHEY and CDR2 SVGEGT. The length of the CDR3 is 20 residues. Germline trimming cut 5 bases from V and 0 bases from J; bases unmatched to any gene: 16. The CDR3 spells CASSEEASGSSLVAKNIQYF. CDR3 nucleotide sequence: TGTGCCAGCAGTGAAGAGGCTAGCGGGAGTTCTTTGGTAGCCAAAAACATTCAGTACTTC.

V and J are TRBV9 and TRBJ2-3; TRBD1 matches at 9 bases. Losses at the gene ends were 3 bases for V and 2 bases for J; bases not matched to a gene: 7. The CDR3 has 16 amino acids. In germline, CDR1 is SGDLS, CDR2 YYNGEE. CDR3 in DNA: TGTGCCAGCAGCGCTCTAGGGACAGGGCCCACAGATACGCAGTATTTT. It translates to CASSALGTGPTDTQYF. The complete variable domain, with remaining parts taken from reference TRBV9 and TRBJ2-3, reads DSGVTQTPKHLITATGQRVTLRCSPRSGDLSVYWYQQSLDQGLQFLIQYYNGEERAKGNILERFSAQQFPDLHSELNLSSLELGDSALYFCASSALGTGPTDTQYFGPGTRLTVL.

The genes are TRBV5-1 and TRBJ2-3; no clear D. Germline V gene sequence: CDR1 SGHRS, CDR2 YFSETQ. This CDR3 is built from 15 residues. V was pared by 0 bases and J by 4 bases, with 12 bases between. The CDR3 is CASSLVASEADTQYF. As DNA, the CDR3 is TGCGCCAGCAGCTTGGTTGCTAGTGAGGCAGATACGCAGTATTTT. The variable domain in full, completed from reference TRBV5-1 and TRBJ2-3, reads KAGVTQTPRYLIKTRGQQVTLSCSPISGHRSVSWYQQTPGQGLQFLFEYFSETQRNKGNFPGRFSGRQFSNSRSEMNVSTLELGDSALYLCASSLVASEADTQYFGPGTRLTVL.

This clonotype showed up many times. The chain has TRBV12-3 or TRBV12-4 and TRBJ1-1; the D gene is possibly TRBD1 (5 bases). The CDR3 length is 14 residues. V dropped 3 bases and J dropped 6 bases, with 14 bases sitting between them. The CDR3, as DNA: TGTGCCAGCAGTTTGACAGTGAGTTCTGCTGAAGCTTTCTTT. This sequence encodes CASSLTVSSAEAFF.

This clonotype appeared many times. The chain carries TRBV11-2 and TRBJ2-5; D is undetermined. Trimming removed 4 bases at V and 13 bases at J, with 13 bases between. From germline, CDR1 is SGHAT and CDR2 FQNNGV. The CDR3 runs to 11 residues. CDR3 residues: CASSSHFRRYF. The CDR3 nucleotides are TGTGCCAGCAGCTCCCACTTCAGGAGGTACTTC.

In this sample, this clonotype turned up a few times. The chain recombines TRBV20-1 with TRBJ2-1; 11 nucleotides line up with TRBD2. The J segment lost 8 bases and the V segment lost 5 bases, leaving 11 bases of the junction unmatched. This CDR3 has 15 amino acids. Germline loops: CDR1 DFQATT, CDR2 SNEGSKA (reference sequence). DNA for the CDR3: TGCAGTGCTGGAGTAGCGGGAGGGCGGGTTGATGAGCAGTTCTTC. This gives the protein CSAGVAGGRVDEQFF.

This chain joins TRBV4-2 and TRBJ2-2, with 8 positions matching TRBD1. CDR1 is LGHNA and CDR2 is YNFKEQ in the germline V gene. This CDR3 contains 18 residues. The V gene end was trimmed by 1 base and the J gene end by 3 bases; junction bases not matched to a gene: 10. The CDR3 nucleotides read TGTGCCAGCAGCCAAGGCCCCGGGACAGGTTCTTACACCGGGGAGCTGTTTTTT. This codes for CASSQGPGTGSYTGELFF.

As concerns this clonotype: A read error may produce the germline difference seen at one junction end. DNA for the CDR3: TGTGCCAGCAGTTACTCTAAGGTTTTGGGCACTGAAGCTTTCTTT. Its translation is CASSYSKVLGTEAFF. V is TRBV6-4 and J is TRBJ1-1; D not certain. Germline V gene lookup returns CDR1 MRHNA and CDR2 SNTAGT. The CDR3 totals 15 residues.

This clonotype has a count of ten or more. The rearrangement links TRBV7-9 to TRBJ1-1, with TRBD1 as a possible D gene (5 bases). Germline V lookup: CDR1 SEHNR, CDR2 FQNEAQ (reference sequence). Trimming removed 6 bases at V and 4 bases at J, with 18 bases between. The CDR3 contains 15 residues. CDR3 nucleotide sequence: TGTGCCAGCAGTACCTCGGGGGGATTTGGCACTGAAGCTTTCTTT. As protein: CASSTSGGFGTEAFF.

This clonotype was observed a handful of times. The V call is TRBV9, the J call TRBJ2-1; the match to TRBD2 covers 7 bases. Germline loops: CDR1 SGDLS, CDR2 YYNGEE. The CDR3 has 18 amino acids. V shed 1 base and J 5 bases; nucleotides not matched to a gene: 15. The CDR3 nucleotides read TGTGCCAGCAGCGTATCAGCGGGGAGGAGTAGGGATCACAATGAGCAGTTCTTC. Its protein product is CASSVSAGRSRDHNEQFF.

V usage is TRBV30 and J usage is TRBJ1-3, with a possible D match to TRBD1 (6 bases). Per the germline V gene, CDR1 is GTSNPN and CDR2 is SVGIG (reference sequence). The V end lost 2 bases, the J end lost 1 base, and 12 bases lay between the germline ends. CDR3 length: 15 residues. CDR3 in amino acids: CAWSPGQLSGNTIYF. The DNA for the CDR3 is TGTGCCTGGAGTCCCGGACAGCTTTCTGGAAACACCATATATTTT.